This TCR beta chain was captured by sequencing in a study of spatial heterogeneity in lung cancer. In its sample, this clonotype was seen many times. Being off target in a library aimed at alpha chains, this beta chain has a size of little meaning. V was pared by 3 bases and J by 3 bases, with 11 bases between. The CDR3 is 15 amino acids. Looked up from germline, CDR1 is SNHLY and CDR2 is FYNNEI. TCRdb re-analysed the 5' RACE reads in MiXCR, keeping a single row per CDR3 protein. Of about 12,000 distinct CDR3 sequences in the sample, approximately 6.2% were seen once. Specified time point: sample taken at primary tumor resection. Sequencing of whole RNA from tumor, nontumor lung or frozen PBMC involved no sorting.

The clonotype originates from a male donor with early-stage non-small cell lung cancer. V is TRBV2 and J is TRBJ1-4; D perhaps matches TRBD1 (5 bases). The material sequenced was normal lung tissue next to the tumor, taken at surgery. The CDR3 DNA follows: TGTGCCAGCAGTGATTTACGACAGTCTAATGAAAAACTGTTTTTT. Translated: CASSDLRQSNEKLFF.